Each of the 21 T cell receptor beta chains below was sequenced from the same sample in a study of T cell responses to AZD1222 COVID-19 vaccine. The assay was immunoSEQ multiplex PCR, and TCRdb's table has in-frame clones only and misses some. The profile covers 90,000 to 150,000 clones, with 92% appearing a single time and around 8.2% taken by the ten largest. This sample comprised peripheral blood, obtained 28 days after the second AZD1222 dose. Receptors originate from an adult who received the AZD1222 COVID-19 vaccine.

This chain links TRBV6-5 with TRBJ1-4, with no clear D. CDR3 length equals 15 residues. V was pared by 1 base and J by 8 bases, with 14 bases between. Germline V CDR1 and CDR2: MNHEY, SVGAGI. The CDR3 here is CASSYFSGPQEKLFF. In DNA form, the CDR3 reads TGTGCCAGCAGTTACTTTTCCGGGCCACAGGAAAAACTGTTTTTT.

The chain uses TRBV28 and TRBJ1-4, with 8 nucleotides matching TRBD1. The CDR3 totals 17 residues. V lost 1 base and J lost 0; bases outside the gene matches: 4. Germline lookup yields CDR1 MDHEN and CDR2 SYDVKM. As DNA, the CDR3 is TGTGCCAGCAGTTTATCGGGACAGGATCCAACTAATGAAAAACTGTTTTTT. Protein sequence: CASSLSGQDPTNEKLFF.

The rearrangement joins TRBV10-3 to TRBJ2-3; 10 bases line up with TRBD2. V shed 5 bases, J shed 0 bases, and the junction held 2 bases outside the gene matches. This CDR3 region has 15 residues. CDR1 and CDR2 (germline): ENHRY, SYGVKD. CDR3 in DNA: TGTGCCATCAGTCTAGCGGGGGTTAGCACAGATACGCAGTATTTT. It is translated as CAISLAGVSTDTQYF.

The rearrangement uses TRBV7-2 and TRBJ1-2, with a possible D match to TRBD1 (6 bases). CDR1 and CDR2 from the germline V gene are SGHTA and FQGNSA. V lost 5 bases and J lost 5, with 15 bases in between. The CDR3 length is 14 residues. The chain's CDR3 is CASSPRTAGYGYTF. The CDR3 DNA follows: TGTGCCAGCAGCCCCCGGACAGCCGGGTATGGCTACACCTTC.

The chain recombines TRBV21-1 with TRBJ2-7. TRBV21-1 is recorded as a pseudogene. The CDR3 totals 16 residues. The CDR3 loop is CASSSWVRGQCYEQYF. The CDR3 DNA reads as TGTGCCAGCAGCTCATGGGTCCGGGGCCAATGCTACGAGCAGTACTTC.

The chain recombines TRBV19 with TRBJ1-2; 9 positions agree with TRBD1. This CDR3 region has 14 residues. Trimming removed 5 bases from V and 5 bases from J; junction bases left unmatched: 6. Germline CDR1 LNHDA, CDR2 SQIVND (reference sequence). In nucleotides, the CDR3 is TGTGCCAGTAGTTTACCGGGACAGGGTTATGGCTACACCTTC. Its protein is CASSLPGQGYGYTF.

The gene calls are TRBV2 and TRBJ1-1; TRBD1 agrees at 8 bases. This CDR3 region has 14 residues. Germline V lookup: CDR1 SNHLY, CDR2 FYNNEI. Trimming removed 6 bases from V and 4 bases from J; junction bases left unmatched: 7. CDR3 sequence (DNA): TGTGCCAGCAGACAACAGGGGGAGGGCACTGAAGCTTTCTTT. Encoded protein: CASRQQGEGTEAFF.

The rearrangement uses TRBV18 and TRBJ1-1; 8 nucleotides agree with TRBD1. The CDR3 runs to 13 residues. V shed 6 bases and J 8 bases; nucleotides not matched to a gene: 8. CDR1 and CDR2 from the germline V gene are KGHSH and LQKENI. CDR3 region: CASSQGQEGEAFF. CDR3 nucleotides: TGTGCCAGCTCCCAGGGACAGGAGGGGGAAGCTTTCTTT.

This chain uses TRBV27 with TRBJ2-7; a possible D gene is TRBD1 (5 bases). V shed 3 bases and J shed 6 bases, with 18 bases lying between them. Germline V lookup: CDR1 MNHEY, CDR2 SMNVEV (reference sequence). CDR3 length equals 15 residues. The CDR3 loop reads CASSFHPLRGREQYF. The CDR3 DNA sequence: TGTGCCAGCAGTTTTCACCCCTTAAGGGGCCGCGAGCAGTACTTC.

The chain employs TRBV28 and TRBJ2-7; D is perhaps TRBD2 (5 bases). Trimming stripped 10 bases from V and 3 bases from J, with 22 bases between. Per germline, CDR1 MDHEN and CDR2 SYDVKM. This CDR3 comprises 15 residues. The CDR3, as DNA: TGTGCCACCCTCCCCACCGGGATCCAAGGCTACGAGCAGTACTTC. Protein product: CATLPTGIQGYEQYF.

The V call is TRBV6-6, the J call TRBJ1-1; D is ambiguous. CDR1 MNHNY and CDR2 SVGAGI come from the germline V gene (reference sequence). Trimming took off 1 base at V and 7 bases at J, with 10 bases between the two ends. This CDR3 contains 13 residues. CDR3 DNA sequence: TGTGCCAGCAGTTACTTCGGGCTGAATGAAGCTTTCTTT. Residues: CASSYFGLNEAFF.

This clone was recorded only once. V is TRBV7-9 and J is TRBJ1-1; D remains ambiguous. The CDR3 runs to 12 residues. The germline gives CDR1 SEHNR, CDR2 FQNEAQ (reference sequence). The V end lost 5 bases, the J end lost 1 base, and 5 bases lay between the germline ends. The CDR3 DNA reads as TGTGCCAGCAGCCCGTCGAACACTGAAGCTTTCTTT. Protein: CASSPSNTEAFF.

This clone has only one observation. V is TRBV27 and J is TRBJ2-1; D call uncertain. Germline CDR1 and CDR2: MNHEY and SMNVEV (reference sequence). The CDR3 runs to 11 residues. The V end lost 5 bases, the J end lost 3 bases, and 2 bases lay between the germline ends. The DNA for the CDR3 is TGTGCCAGCAGTAACTACAATGAGCAGTTCTTC. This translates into CASSNYNEQFF.

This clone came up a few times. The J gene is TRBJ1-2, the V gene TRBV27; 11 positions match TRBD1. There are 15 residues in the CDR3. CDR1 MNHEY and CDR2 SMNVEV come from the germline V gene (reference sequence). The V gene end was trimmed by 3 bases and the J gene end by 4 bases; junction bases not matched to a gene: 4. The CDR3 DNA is TGTGCCAGCAGTTTGAGGGGGACAGGGGGCTATGGCTACACCTTC. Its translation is CASSLRGTGGYGYTF.

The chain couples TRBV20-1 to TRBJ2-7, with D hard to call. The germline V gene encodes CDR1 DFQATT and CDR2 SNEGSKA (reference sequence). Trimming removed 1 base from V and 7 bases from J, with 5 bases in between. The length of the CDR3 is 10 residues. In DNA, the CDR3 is TGCAGTGCTAGAGTGGAAGAGCAGTACTTC. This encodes CSARVEEQYF.

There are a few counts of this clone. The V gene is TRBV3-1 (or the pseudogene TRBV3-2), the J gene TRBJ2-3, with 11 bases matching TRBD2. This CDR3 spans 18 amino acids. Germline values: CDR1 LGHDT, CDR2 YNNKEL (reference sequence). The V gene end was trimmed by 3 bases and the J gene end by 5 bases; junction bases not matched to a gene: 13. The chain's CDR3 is CASSQWGTSGSFGDTQYF. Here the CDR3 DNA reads TGTGCCAGCAGCCAGTGGGGAACTAGCGGGAGTTTCGGAGATACGCAGTATTTT.

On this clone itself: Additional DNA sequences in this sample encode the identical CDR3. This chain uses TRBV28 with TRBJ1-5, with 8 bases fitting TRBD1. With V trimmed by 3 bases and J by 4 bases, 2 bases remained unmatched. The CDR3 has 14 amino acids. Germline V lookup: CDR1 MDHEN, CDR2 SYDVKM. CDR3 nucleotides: TGTGCCAGCAGTTTGGGACAGGCTAATCAGCCCCAGCATTTT. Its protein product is CASSLGQANQPQHF.

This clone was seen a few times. The CDR3 DNA sequence: TGTGCCAGCTCACCACAGGGAACTAATGAAAAACTGTTTTTT. Protein product: CASSPQGTNEKLFF. The chain is built from TRBV18 and TRBJ1-4; no definite D call. Germline-derived CDR1 and CDR2 are KGHSH and LQKENI. The V end was cut by 1 base, the J end by 1 base, with 4 bases between. The CDR3 loop spans 14 amino acids.

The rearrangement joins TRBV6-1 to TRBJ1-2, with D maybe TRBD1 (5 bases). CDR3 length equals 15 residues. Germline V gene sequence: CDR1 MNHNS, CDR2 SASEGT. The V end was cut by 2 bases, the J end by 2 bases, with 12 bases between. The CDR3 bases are TGTGCCAGCAGTGAATCGGGGGGACTAAACTATGGCTACACCTTC. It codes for CASSESGGLNYGYTF.

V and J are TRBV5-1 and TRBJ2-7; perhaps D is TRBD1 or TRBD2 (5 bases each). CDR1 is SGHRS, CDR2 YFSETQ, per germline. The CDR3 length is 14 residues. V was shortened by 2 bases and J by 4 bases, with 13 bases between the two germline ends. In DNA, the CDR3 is TGCGCCAGCAGCTTTGGGGGAAAGGGGTACGAGCAGTACTTC. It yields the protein CASSFGGKGYEQYF.

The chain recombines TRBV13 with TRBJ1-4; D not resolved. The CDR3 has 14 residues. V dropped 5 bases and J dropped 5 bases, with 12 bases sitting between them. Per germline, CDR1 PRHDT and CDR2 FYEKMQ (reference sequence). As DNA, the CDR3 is TGTGCCAGCAGCCTCCGGTGGAGGAATGAAAAACTGTTTTTT. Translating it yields CASSLRWRNEKLFF.